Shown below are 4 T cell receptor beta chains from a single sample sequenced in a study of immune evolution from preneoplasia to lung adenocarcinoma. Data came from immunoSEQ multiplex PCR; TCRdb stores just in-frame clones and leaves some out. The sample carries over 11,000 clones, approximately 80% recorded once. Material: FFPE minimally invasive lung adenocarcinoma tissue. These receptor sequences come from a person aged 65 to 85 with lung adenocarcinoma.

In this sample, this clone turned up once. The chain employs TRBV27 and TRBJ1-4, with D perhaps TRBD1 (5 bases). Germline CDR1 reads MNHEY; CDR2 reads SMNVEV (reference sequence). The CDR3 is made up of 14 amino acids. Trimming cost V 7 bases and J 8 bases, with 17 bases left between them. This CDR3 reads CASMGRLWGEKLFF. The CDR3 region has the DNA TGTGCCAGCATGGGCCGCCTGTGGGGCGAAAAACTGTTTTTT.

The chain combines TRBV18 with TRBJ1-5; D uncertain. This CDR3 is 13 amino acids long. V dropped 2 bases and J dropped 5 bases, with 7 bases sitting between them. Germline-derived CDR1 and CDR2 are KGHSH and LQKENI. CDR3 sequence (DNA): TGTGCCAGCTCACCAGGGGAAGATCAGCCCCAGCATTTT. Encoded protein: CASSPGEDQPQHF.

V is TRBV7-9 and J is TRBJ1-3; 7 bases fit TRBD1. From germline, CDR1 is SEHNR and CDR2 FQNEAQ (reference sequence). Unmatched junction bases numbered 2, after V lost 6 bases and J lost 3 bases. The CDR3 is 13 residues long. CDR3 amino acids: CASSTGVGNTIYF. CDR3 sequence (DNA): TGTGCCAGCAGTACAGGGGTTGGAAACACCATATATTTT.

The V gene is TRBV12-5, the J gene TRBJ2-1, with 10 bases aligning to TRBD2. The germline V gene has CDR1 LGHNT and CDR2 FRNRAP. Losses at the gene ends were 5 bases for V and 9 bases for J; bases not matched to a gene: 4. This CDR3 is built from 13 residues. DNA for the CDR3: TGTGCTAGTGGTCCTAGCGGGAGAGGTGAGCAGTTCTTC. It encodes CASGPSGRGEQFF.